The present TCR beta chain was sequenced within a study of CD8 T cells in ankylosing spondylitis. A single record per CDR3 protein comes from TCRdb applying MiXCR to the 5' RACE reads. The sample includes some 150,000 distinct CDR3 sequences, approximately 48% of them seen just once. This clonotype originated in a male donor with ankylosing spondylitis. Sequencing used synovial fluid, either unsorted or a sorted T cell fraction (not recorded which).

CDR3 loop: CASRTSGAGELFF. In DNA, the CDR3 is TGTGCCAGTCGGACTAGCGGGGCCGGGGAGCTGTTTTTT. The rearrangement joins TRBV12-3 or TRBV12-4 to TRBJ2-2; 12 bases fit TRBD2. The trim removed 9 bases at V and 6 bases at J, leaving 2 bases unmatched. This CDR3 spans 13 amino acids.